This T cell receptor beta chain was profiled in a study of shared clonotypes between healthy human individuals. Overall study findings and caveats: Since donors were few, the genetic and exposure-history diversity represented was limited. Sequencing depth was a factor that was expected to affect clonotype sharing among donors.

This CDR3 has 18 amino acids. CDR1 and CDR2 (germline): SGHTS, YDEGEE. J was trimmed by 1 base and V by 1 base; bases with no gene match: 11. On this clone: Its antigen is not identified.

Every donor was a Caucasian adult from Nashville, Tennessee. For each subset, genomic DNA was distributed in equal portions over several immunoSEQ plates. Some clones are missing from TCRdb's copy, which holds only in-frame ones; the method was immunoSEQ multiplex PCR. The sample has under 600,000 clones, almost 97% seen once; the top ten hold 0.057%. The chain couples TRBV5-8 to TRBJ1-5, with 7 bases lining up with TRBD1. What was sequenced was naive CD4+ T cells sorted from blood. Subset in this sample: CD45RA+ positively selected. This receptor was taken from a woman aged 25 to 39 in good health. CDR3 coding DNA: TGTGCCAGCAGCTTGTTACGGTATCTAGGGGGCAGCAATCAGCCCCAGCATTTT. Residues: CASSLLRYLGGSNQPQHF.